This T cell receptor beta chain was retrieved from a study of blood T cell repertoires in COVID-19. With 8 bases clipped from V and 0 bases from J, the junction kept 7 bases outside the gene matches. The CDR3 contains 15 residues. Germline CDR1 and CDR2: MNHEY and SVGAGI. Clones were read by immunoSEQ multiplex PCR, and TCRdb kept only the in-frame ones, dropping some. The sample includes 350,000 to 400,000 clones, nearly 90% of them seen just once. The genes are TRBV6-5 and TRBJ2-7; TRBD2 aligns across 10 bases. The TCR comes from a young man with active or convalescent COVID-19. Source material: peripheral blood. Written as DNA, the CDR3 is TGTGCCAGCTGCCCCGGGACTAGCGCCTCCTACGAGCAGTACTTC. Its translation: CASCPGTSASYEQYF.